This T cell receptor beta chain was observed in a study of blood T cell repertoires in COVID-19. Enrollment of patients from Seattle took place during active infection, with longitudinal follow-up. The V gene lost 5 bases and the J gene lost 8 bases, with 15 bases spanning the gap. CDR3 length: 13 residues. Germline CDR1 is SGHTA and CDR2 is FQGNSA. Method: immunoSEQ multiplex PCR; TCRdb's copy keeps in-frame clones and lacks some. Of approximately 93,000 clones in the sample, almost 90% were seen once. The V call is TRBV7-2, the J call TRBJ1-2; D ambiguous. The sequenced sample consisted of peripheral blood. The clonotype comes from a man aged 50 or older with COVID-19, enrolled during active disease. CDR3 protein: CASSIQVGGGYTF. The CDR3 bases are TGTGCCAGCAGCATTCAGGTCGGAGGGGGCTACACCTTC.